Presented here are 13 T cell receptor beta chains from one specimen sequenced in a study of Graves' ophthalmopathy and Graves' hyperthyroidism. Investigators amplified TCR beta CDR3 regions from RNA transcripts. RT-PCR was first run with HTBI primers, then multiplex PCR in a second round. TCRdb re-called the multiplex PCR reads with MiXCR, one entry per CDR3 protein. The data show some 410,000 distinct CDR3 sequences, 20% to 25% seen once. Sequenced input: peripheral blood. The origin of the receptors is a woman aged 18-29 years with stable Graves' hyperthyroidism.

This clonotype occurred many times. CDR3 residues: CASMRQDPREQYF. The CDR3 nucleotides read TGTGCCAGCATGAGACAGGACCCCCGGGAGCAGTACTTC. This sequence joins TRBV2 and TRBJ2-7, with a weak D call TRBD1 (6 bases). The CDR3 has 13 amino acids. Germline V gives CDR1 SNHLY, CDR2 FYNNEI. V lost 7 bases and J 7 bases, leaving 17 bases between the germline ends.

This clonotype was seen at least ten times. This sequence joins TRBV5-1 and TRBJ1-6, with D uncertain. Germline loops: CDR1 SGHRS, CDR2 YFSETQ. Trimming pared 0 bases from V and 8 bases from J, leaving 12 bases between. This CDR3 contains 15 residues. DNA of the CDR3: TGCGCCAGCAGCTTGGATACGGGAAGGGATTCACCCCTCCACTTT. Translated: CASSLDTGRDSPLHF.

This clonotype occurred many times. The chain joins TRBV7-8 to TRBJ2-5; D unresolved. The CDR3 spans 11 residues. The germline gives CDR1 SGHVS, CDR2 FQNEAQ. V was pared by 3 bases and J by 7 bases, with 6 bases between. The CDR3 DNA reads as TGTGCCAGCAGCTTCGGTGGGACCCAGTACTTC. It yields the protein CASSFGGTQYF. Full variable domain (outside the CDR3, taken from reference TRBV7-8 and TRBJ2-5): GAGVSQSPRYKVAKRGQDVALRCDPISGHVSLFWYQQALGQGPEFLTYFQNEAQLDKSGLPSDRFFAERPEGSVSTLKIQRTQQEDSAVYLCASSFGGTQYFGPGTRLLVL.

This clonotype was found many times. This chain joins TRBV30 and TRBJ1-2; D not certain. The CDR3 sequence is 12 residues long. Per the germline V gene, CDR1 is GTSNPN and CDR2 is SVGIG (reference sequence). Trimming cost V 3 bases and J 7 bases, with 12 bases left between them. Written as DNA, the CDR3 is TGTGCCTGGAGCCGGTCGTCTGCTGGCTACACCTTC. Amino acid sequence: CAWSRSSAGYTF.

This clonotype was found many times. The chain couples TRBV2 to TRBJ2-4; 8 positions match TRBD2. This CDR3 contains 20 residues. The trim removed 6 bases at V and 8 bases at J, leaving 27 bases unmatched. From germline, CDR1 is SNHLY and CDR2 FYNNEI. DNA for the CDR3: TGTGCCAGCAGGTGGGCGCTAGGGATTAGGAGCGGGAGTCGGGGAGACATTCAGTACTTC. Encoded protein: CASRWALGIRSGSRGDIQYF.

This clonotype showed up many times. V is TRBV7-2 and J is TRBJ2-5; 7 bases match TRBD2. CDR1 is SGHTA, CDR2 FQGNSA, per germline. The CDR3 runs to 15 residues. J was trimmed by 4 bases and V by 1 base; bases with no gene match: 6. The DNA of the CDR3 is TGTGCCAGCAGCTTAGGGTCTGCTAGCGGAGAGACCCAGTACTTC. This codes for CASSLGSASGETQYF.

This clonotype was detected ten times or more. The rearrangement links TRBV2 to TRBJ1-2; 10 bases align to TRBD1. Trimming took 9 bases from V and 5 from J; bases not matched to a gene: 12. This CDR3 is 15 amino acids long. Germline CDR1 and CDR2: SNHLY and FYNNEI. The CDR3 DNA sequence: TGTGCCAGACGGGACAGGGGACGGAGGATGTATGGCTACACCTTC. This encodes CARRDRGRRMYGYTF.

This clonotype was seen at least ten times. The chain links TRBV12-5 to TRBJ1-5; D is unclear. CDR3 length equals 15 residues. Per germline, CDR1 LGHNT and CDR2 FRNRAP. The V end lost 4 bases, the J end lost 2 bases, and 12 bases lay between the germline ends. In DNA, the CDR3 is TGTGCTAGTGGTTCCCCGGTAGGCCGCAATCAGCCCCAGCATTTT. Encoded protein: CASGSPVGRNQPQHF. Looking up the rest from reference TRBV12-5 and TRBJ1-5 gives the full variable domain: DARVTQTPRHKVTEMGQEVTMRCQPILGHNTVFWYRQTMMQGLELLAYFRNRAPLDDSGMPKDRFSAEMPDATLATLKIQPSEPRDSAVYFCASGSPVGRNQPQHFGDGTRLSIL.

The chain carries TRBV28 and TRBJ1-2; D not resolved. Germline CDR1 MDHEN, CDR2 SYDVKM. The CDR3 extends over 13 amino acids. V dropped 7 bases and J dropped 2 bases, with 11 bases sitting between them. CDR3 amino acids: CASNPTQNYGYTF. The DNA for the CDR3 is TGTGCCAGCAATCCGACTCAGAACTATGGCTACACCTTC.

V gene TRBV6-2 or TRBV6-3 combines with J gene TRBJ2-5; TRBD2 matches at 10 bases. CDR3 length equals 15 residues. Germline trimming cut 6 bases from V and 2 bases from J; bases unmatched to any gene: 6. Looked up from germline, CDR1 is MNHEY and CDR2 is SVGEGT. The CDR3 bases are TGTGCCAGCAGCCTTAGCGGGAGGCGGCAAGAGACCCAGTACTTC. Translating it yields CASSLSGRRQETQYF.

This clonotype was counted at least ten times. The chain combines TRBV12-3 or TRBV12-4 with TRBJ2-5, with 7 positions matching TRBD2. Losses at the gene ends were 1 base for V and 5 bases for J; bases not matched to a gene: 7. The CDR3 length is 15 residues. This CDR3 is CASSLGGGRSETQYF. The CDR3 DNA sequence: TGTGCCAGCAGTTTAGGGGGAGGGCGGTCTGAGACCCAGTACTTC.

The chain recombines TRBV28 with TRBJ2-7; D perhaps matches TRBD1 (6 bases). This CDR3 contains 15 residues. Germline V gene lookup returns CDR1 MDHEN and CDR2 SYDVKM. V dropped 2 bases and J dropped 2 bases, with 13 bases sitting between them. This CDR3 is CASSLETGTTYEQYF. CDR3 bases: TGTGCCAGCAGTTTAGAGACAGGAACAACCTACGAGCAGTACTTC.

This clonotype was observed many times. The genes are TRBV24-1 and TRBJ1-5; 7 bases are a match to TRBD1. CDR1 is KGHDR, CDR2 SFDVKD, per germline. J lost 0 bases, V lost 4 bases, and 8 bases had no gene match. This CDR3 has 17 residues. CDR3 in DNA: TGTGCCACCAGTGACTACGGGACAGAATATAGCAATCAGCCCCAGCATTTT. Residues: CATSDYGTEYSNQPQHF.